This TCR beta chain originates from a study of human T cells and chemical hapten exposure. At the level of the study: A roughly 2 cm by roughly 2 cm inner upper arm patch received 2% DPC for sensitization. Patch tests delivered 0.01% DPC to the upper back and were evaluated at 6 days.

Study findings and constraints: While controls formed fewer of them, expanded TCRs formed significantly more large CDR3 similarity clusters.

The sample's time point: patch test 1, 2 weeks after DPC sensitization. Treatment defined: therapeutic diphenylcyclopropenone sensitization with weekly scalp DPC. The template was total RNA from unfractionated whole blood. A note on this clonotype: Antigen: not known.

TCRdb fed the RACE reads into MiXCR, producing one record per CDR3 protein. The sample holds roughly 48,000 distinct CDR3 sequences, 11% seen once. The sample here was whole blood, taken in connection with sensitization to the hapten diphenylcyclopropenone (DPC). This clonotype was sampled from a woman aged 40 to 49 with alopecia areata. Some clones in this sample may be carry-over from other donors' samples.

The CDR3 sequence: CASSQDAPQTQYF. In DNA form, the CDR3 reads TGTGCCAGCAGCCAGGACGCCCCCCAGACCCAGTACTTC. The chain carries TRBV7-9 and TRBJ2-5, with D unresolved. Germline V gene lookup returns CDR1 SEHNR and CDR2 FQNEAQ (reference sequence). The CDR3 totals 13 residues. V was shortened by 5 bases and J by 6 bases, with 13 bases between the two germline ends.